A selection of T cell receptor beta chains follows, all from one sample in a study of T cell responses to AZD1222 COVID-19 vaccine. Sequencing used immunoSEQ multiplex PCR; TCRdb keeps in-frame clones, though not all of them. The data contain about 86,000 clones, roughly 90% of them singletons. Sequences were derived from peripheral blood, sampled 28 days after the second AZD1222 dose. The source is an adult who received the AZD1222 COVID-19 vaccine. Both conserved end residues are part of each CDR3. The order of the fields is J gene, D gene, V gene, clone size, CDR3 protein, CDR3 DNA. D genes are given only for firm matches. The size field is filled for only some rows; it gives once, few, many or a size class.

J: TRBJ2-3
D: TRBD1
V: TRBV6-5
size: .
CDR3: CASSPGTETQTQYF
DNA: TGTGCCAGCAGCCCCGGGACAGAAACCCAGACGCAGTATTTT

J: TRBJ1-1
D: TRBD1
V: TRBV4-3
size: .
CDR3: CASSQRAGGFTEAFF
DNA: TGCGCCAGCAGCCAACGAGCAGGGGGGTTTACTGAAGCTTTCTTT

J: TRBJ2-7
D: TRBD2
V: TRBV7-6
size: .
CDR3: CASSLALTSGHYEQYF
DNA: TGTGCCAGCAGCTTAGCGCTAACTAGCGGCCATTACGAGCAGTACTTC

J: TRBJ1-2
D: .
V: TRBV27
size: .
CDR3: CASSLENSGDIYGYTF
DNA: TGTGCCAGCAGTTTGGAAAACTCGGGGGATATCTATGGCTACACCTTC

J: TRBJ1-1
D: .
V: TRBV19
size: .
CDR3: CASSIGGGRTEAFF
DNA: TGTGCCAGTAGTATTGGGGGTGGTCGGACTGAAGCTTTCTTT

J: TRBJ1-1
D: TRBD1
V: TRBV10-3
size: .
CDR3: CAISLQGPNTEAFF
DNA: TGTGCCATCAGCTTACAGGGGCCAAACACTGAAGCTTTCTTT

J: TRBJ1-5
D: .
V: TRBV20-1
size: few
CDR3: CSASEGFVQPQHF
DNA: TGCAGTGCTAGTGAAGGGTTCGTTCAGCCCCAGCATTTT

J: TRBJ1-2
D: .
V: TRBV11-2
size: .
CDR3: CASSSTQTYGYTF
DNA: TGTGCCAGCAGCTCCACTCAGACCTATGGCTACACCTTC

J: TRBJ2-1
D: .
V: TRBV4-1
size: once
CDR3: CASSQGYADNEQFF
DNA: TGCGCCAGCAGCCAAGGTTATGCGGACAATGAGCAGTTCTTC

J: TRBJ2-1
D: .
V: TRBV6-5
size: .
CDR3: CASSYAPYNEQFF
DNA: TGTGCCAGCAGTTACGCCCCCTACAATGAGCAGTTCTTC

J: TRBJ2-1
D: .
V: TRBV18
size: .
CDR3: CASSSNDYSSYNEQFF
DNA: TGTGCCAGCTCATCAAATGACTACAGTTCCTACAATGAGCAGTTCTTC

J: TRBJ2-3
D: .
V: TRBV15
size: once
CDR3: CATSRPPRGADTQYF
DNA: TGTGCCACCAGCAGACCTCCCCGCGGAGCGGATACGCAGTATTTT

J: TRBJ2-5
D: .
V: TRBV29-1
size: .
CDR3: CSALPQSYQETQYF
DNA: TGCAGCGCTCTTCCACAGTCCTACCAAGAGACCCAGTACTTC

J: TRBJ1-1
D: .
V: TRBV15
size: .
CDR3: CATSREARDGANTEAFF
DNA: TGTGCCACCAGCAGAGAAGCCAGGGATGGGGCCAACACTGAAGCTTTCTTT

J: TRBJ1-4
D: TRBD1
V: TRBV2
size: .
CDR3: CASSRQGVPNEKLFF
DNA: TGTGCCAGCAGTAGACAGGGGGTACCTAATGAAAAACTGTTTTTT

J: TRBJ2-1
D: TRBD2
V: TRBV9
size: .
CDR3: CASSVEGGIAGGPPQFF
DNA: TGTGCCAGCAGCGTAGAAGGCGGGATAGCGGGAGGGCCACCGCAGTTCTTC

J: TRBJ1-6
D: TRBD1
V: TRBV6-5
size: .
CDR3: CASGTTGINSPLHF
DNA: TGTGCCAGCGGAACGACAGGGATTAATTCACCCCTCCACTTT

J: TRBJ2-7
D: .
V: TRBV19
size: .
CDR3: CASRDSSSYEQYF
DNA: TGTGCCAGTAGGGACTCGAGCTCCTACGAGCAGTACTTC

J: TRBJ2-1
D: TRBD2
V: TRBV3-1/TRBV3-2
size: .
CDR3: CASSQALAGGRGEQFF
DNA: TGTGCCAGCAGCCAAGCGCTAGCGGGAGGGCGGGGCGAGCAGTTCTTC

J: TRBJ2-2
D: .
V: TRBV19
size: .
CDR3: CASRTAAANTGELFF
DNA: TGTGCCAGTAGGACTGCGGCGGCGAACACCGGGGAGCTGTTTTTT

J: TRBJ1-5
D: TRBD1
V: TRBV2
size: few
CDR3: CASRGTGVQPQHF
DNA: TGTGCCAGCAGGGGGACAGGGGTTCAGCCCCAGCATTTT

J: TRBJ2-7
D: .
V: TRBV7-2
size: .
CDR3: CASSLSLHEQYF
DNA: TGTGCCAGCAGCTTAAGCCTACACGAGCAGTACTTC

J: TRBJ2-2
D: .
V: TRBV11-2
size: .
CDR3: CASTRLGELFF
DNA: TGTGCCAGCACCCGCTTGGGGGAGCTGTTTTTT

J: TRBJ2-1
D: .
V: TRBV19
size: .
CDR3: CASSMRGSSYNEQFF
DNA: TGTGCCAGTAGTATGAGAGGGAGCTCCTACAATGAGCAGTTCTTC

J: TRBJ2-5
D: .
V: TRBV7-8
size: .
CDR3: CASSLEVQIQETQYF
DNA: TGTGCCAGCAGCTTAGAGGTACAGATTCAAGAGACCCAGTACTTC

J: TRBJ2-1
D: .
V: TRBV28
size: .
CDR3: CASSPNLEQFF
DNA: TGTGCCAGCAGTCCTAACCTGGAGCAGTTCTTC

J: TRBJ2-3
D: TRBD2
V: TRBV7-7
size: once
CDR3: CASSPGLASTDTQYF
DNA: TGTGCCAGCAGCCCGGGACTAGCTAGCACAGATACGCAGTATTTT

J: TRBJ1-1
D: .
V: TRBV11-2
size: .
CDR3: CASSSYTEAFF
DNA: TGTGCCAGCAGCTCTTACACTGAAGCTTTCTTT

J: TRBJ2-3
D: .
V: TRBV4-2
size: .
CDR3: CASSLFPTGTSTDTQYF
DNA: TGTGCCAGCAGCCTCTTCCCGACAGGGACTAGCACAGATACGCAGTATTTT

J: TRBJ1-5
D: .
V: TRBV27
size: .
CDR3: CASSLLSTFNQPQHF
DNA: TGTGCCAGCAGTTTATTATCCACATTCAATCAGCCCCAGCATTTT

J: TRBJ1-6
D: TRBD1
V: TRBV28
size: once
CDR3: CASRPTTGGHSPLHF
DNA: TGTGCCAGCAGACCAACTACAGGGGGGCATTCACCCCTCCACTTT

J: TRBJ1-6
D: .
V: TRBV3-1/TRBV3-2
size: .
CDR3: CASSQGVINSPLHF
DNA: TGTGCCAGCAGCCAGGGAGTGATTAATTCACCCCTCCACTTT

J: TRBJ2-5
D: .
V: TRBV4-2
size: .
CDR3: CASSQGVRKQGETQYF
DNA: TGTGCCAGCAGCCAAGGTGTCCGGAAGCAGGGAGAGACCCAGTACTTC

J: TRBJ1-3
D: TRBD1
V: TRBV5-1
size: .
CDR3: CASSPGTGGAFGNTIYF
DNA: TGCGCCAGCAGCCCCGGGACAGGGGGCGCTTTTGGAAACACCATATATTTT

J: TRBJ2-7
D: .
V: TRBV11-2
size: .
CDR3: CASSSPPFYEQYF
DNA: TGCGCCAGCAGCTCCCCCCCGTTCTACGAGCAGTACTTC

J: TRBJ1-5
D: .
V: TRBV20-1
size: .
CDR3: CSASIRSTGNQPQHF
DNA: TGCAGTGCTAGTATTAGGAGTACGGGCAATCAGCCCCAGCATTTT

J: TRBJ2-3
D: .
V: TRBV2
size: .
CDR3: CASSERFGSVTDTQYF
DNA: TGTGCCAGCAGTGAAAGGTTCGGGTCGGTCACAGATACGCAGTATTTT

J: TRBJ2-2
D: .
V: TRBV19
size: once
CDR3: CASSKMSQVNTGELFF
DNA: TGTGCCAGTAGTAAGATGTCACAGGTGAACACCGGGGAGCTGTTTTTT

J: TRBJ2-7
D: .
V: TRBV5-1
size: .
CDR3: CASSLGPQPSYEQYF
DNA: TGCGCCAGCAGCTTGGGACCGCAACCCTCCTACGAGCAGTACTTC

J: TRBJ1-1
D: .
V: TRBV5-4
size: .
CDR3: CASSYRDNTEAFF
DNA: TGTGCCAGCAGCTACAGGGATAACACTGAAGCTTTCTTT

J: TRBJ1-1
D: .
V: TRBV6-5
size: .
CDR3: CASRQTANTEAFF
DNA: TGTGCCAGCAGGCAGACAGCGAACACTGAAGCTTTCTTT

J: TRBJ2-1
D: .
V: TRBV7-3
size: few
CDR3: CASSQLILNEQFF
DNA: TGTGCCAGCAGTCAACTCATCCTAAATGAGCAGTTCTTC

J: TRBJ2-1
D: TRBD2
V: TRBV27
size: .
CDR3: CASRGLAGFHEQFF
DNA: TGTGCCAGCAGGGGACTAGCGGGATTCCATGAGCAGTTCTTC

J: TRBJ2-3
D: TRBD2
V: TRBV7-2
size: few
CDR3: CASSLASGSTDTQYF
DNA: TGTGCCAGCAGCTTAGCTAGCGGGAGCACAGATACGCAGTATTTT

J: TRBJ1-1
D: .
V: TRBV20-1
size: .
CDR3: CSARRSEAFF
DNA: TGCAGTGCTAGAAGGTCTGAAGCTTTCTTT

J: TRBJ1-2
D: .
V: TRBV7-2
size: .
CDR3: CASSWGPGDGNYGYTF
DNA: TGTGCCAGCAGCTGGGGCCCTGGGGACGGAAACTATGGCTACACCTTC

J: TRBJ2-1
D: .
V: TRBV14
size: .
CDR3: CASSQVSSHRDEQFF
DNA: TGTGCCAGCAGCCAAGTATCTAGTCACCGGGATGAGCAGTTCTTC

J: TRBJ2-3
D: TRBD2
V: TRBV4-1
size: .
CDR3: CASSQVVGTSGNTDTQYF
DNA: TGCGCCAGCAGCCAAGTGGTTGGGACTAGCGGAAACACAGATACGCAGTATTTT

J: TRBJ1-2
D: .
V: TRBV5-1
size: .
CDR3: CASSLERQVDYGYTF
DNA: TGCGCCAGCAGCTTGGAGCGGCAGGTGGACTATGGCTACACCTTC

J: TRBJ2-5
D: TRBD2
V: TRBV5-6
size: .
CDR3: CASSAPGLADQETQYF
DNA: TGTGCCAGCAGCGCGCCGGGACTAGCGGATCAAGAGACCCAGTACTTC

J: TRBJ2-3
D: .
V: TRBV21-1
size: .
CDR3: CASSKVARASTDTQYF
DNA: TGTGCCAGCAGCAAAGTTGCCAGGGCTAGCACAGATACGCAGTATTTT

J: TRBJ1-4
D: .
V: TRBV29-1
size: .
CDR3: CSVIPGRTSNEKLFF
DNA: TGCAGCGTTATCCCGGGACGGACCAGTAATGAAAAACTGTTTTTT

J: TRBJ1-2
D: .
V: TRBV19
size: once
CDR3: CASNPLSTGYGYTF
DNA: TGTGCCAGCAACCCCCTATCGACGGGGTATGGCTACACCTTC

J: TRBJ1-1
D: TRBD1
V: TRBV6-5
size: .
CDR3: CASSRTGREAFF
DNA: TGTGCCAGCAGTCGGACAGGGCGGGAAGCTTTCTTT

J: TRBJ1-4
D: TRBD1
V: TRBV7-2
size: .
CDR3: CASSSQQGIENEKLFF
DNA: TGTGCCAGCAGCTCTCAACAGGGGATTGAAAATGAAAAACTGTTTTTT

J: TRBJ2-5
D: TRBD1
V: TRBV19
size: .
CDR3: CASATERDRVRQETQYF
DNA: TGTGCCAGTGCCACCGAGCGGGACAGGGTACGCCAAGAGACCCAGTACTTC

J: TRBJ1-3
D: .
V: TRBV3-1/TRBV3-2
size: .
CDR3: CAPPPGHPGNTIYF
DNA: TGTGCCCCTCCGCCAGGGCACCCTGGAAACACCATATATTTT